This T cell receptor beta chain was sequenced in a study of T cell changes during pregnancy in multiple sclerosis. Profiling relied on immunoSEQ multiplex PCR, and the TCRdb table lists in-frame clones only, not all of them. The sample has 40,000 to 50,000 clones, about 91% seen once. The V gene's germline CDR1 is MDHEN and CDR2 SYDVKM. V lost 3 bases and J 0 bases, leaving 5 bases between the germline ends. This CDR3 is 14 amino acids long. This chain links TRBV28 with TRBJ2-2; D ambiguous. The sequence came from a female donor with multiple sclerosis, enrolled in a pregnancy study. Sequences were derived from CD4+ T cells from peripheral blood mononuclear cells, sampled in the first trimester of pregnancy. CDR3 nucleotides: TGTGCCAGCAGTTTTAGCTCGAACACCGGGGAGCTGTTTTTT. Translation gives CASSFSSNTGELFF.